The 5 T cell receptor beta chains given below trace back to one sample, sequenced in a study of PD-L1 blockade in urothelial cancer. Method: immunoSEQ multiplex PCR; TCRdb's copy keeps in-frame clones and lacks some. The table lists tens of thousands of clones, under 90% of them singletons, with 13% to 15% in the top ten. Specified time point: pretreatment peripheral blood. The material was PBMCs, obtained around atezolizumab (anti-PD-L1) treatment. Source of these receptors: a man aged 55 to 69 with urothelial cancer.

The DNA of the CDR3 is TGTGCCAGCAGCTTGGGAGTGGATGCGGGCATTGGAGTTGAGACCCAGTACTTC. Encoded protein: CASSLGVDAGIGVETQYF. This sequence joins TRBV5-8 and TRBJ2-5; D is perhaps TRBD2 (5 bases). CDR1 is SGHTS and CDR2 is YDEGEE in the germline V gene. This CDR3 is 18 amino acids long. Trimming stripped 0 bases from V and 5 bases from J, with 23 bases between.

This rearrangement joins TRBV29-1 to TRBJ2-2; 9 nucleotides agree with TRBD1. Germline CDR1 and CDR2: SQVTM and ANQGSEA. The CDR3 length is 14 residues. The trim removed 3 bases at V and 5 bases at J, leaving 4 bases unmatched. Written as DNA, the CDR3 is TGCAGCGTTGATTCGACAGGGGGAACCGGGGAGCTGTTTTTT. As protein: CSVDSTGGTGELFF.

The CDR3 here is CASSLNGGKNTDTQYF. CDR3 in DNA: TGTGCCAGCAGCTTAAATGGCGGGAAAAACACAGATACGCAGTATTTT. The chain recombines TRBV7-3 with TRBJ2-3; tentatively, D is TRBD2 (6 bases). Trimming shortened V by 1 base and J by 2 bases, and 13 bases separated the two germline ends. Germline V CDR1 and CDR2: SGHTA, FQGTGA. CDR3 length equals 16 residues.

The sample holds one count of this clone. The chain couples TRBV5-1 to TRBJ2-2; 7 nucleotides agree with TRBD1. The germline V gene encodes CDR1 SGHRS and CDR2 YFSETQ. The CDR3 runs to 13 residues. V was pared by 3 bases and J by 9 bases, with 5 bases of the junction left unmatched. CDR3 nucleotide sequence: TGCGCCAGCAGCTCCTCGACAGGGTGGGAGCTGTTTTTT. Its translation is CASSSSTGWELFF.

The V and J genes are TRBV13 and TRBJ2-7, with TRBD2 matching 11 bases. CDR3 length equals 15 residues. The junction had 5 bases not matched to a gene; V was cut back by 5 bases and J by 2 bases. Germline CDR1 reads PRHDT; CDR2 reads FYEKMQ (reference sequence). CDR3 sequence: CASSDSSGGPYEQYF. As DNA, the CDR3 is TGTGCCAGCAGCGACTCTAGCGGGGGGCCCTACGAGCAGTACTTC.